This passage covers 17 T cell receptor beta chains from one sample sequenced in a study of molecular identifiers for immune sequencing clone quantification. TCRdb re-called the PCR reads through MiXCR, storing one row per CDR3 protein. Of around 480,000 distinct CDR3 sequences listed, roughly 24% are singletons. The sample taken for sequencing was naive CD8+ T cells from blood, with Jurkat cell RNA spiked in. Subset of the sample: FACS-sorted CD8+CD4-CCR7+CD45RA+ naive T cells. The receptors originated from a human donor in good health. Some libraries in this study had Jurkat cell RNA spiked in.

The chain couples TRBV6-2 or TRBV6-3 to TRBJ2-7; perhaps TRBD1 as D (6 bases). The CDR3 consists of 14 residues. Germline values: CDR1 MNHEY, CDR2 SVGEGT. V was cut by 4 bases and J by 3 bases, with 13 bases left in between. The CDR3 here is CASSFGTTDYEQYF. The DNA of the CDR3 is TGTGCCAGCAGTTTTGGGACAACCGACTACGAGCAGTACTTC.

This clonotype was seen repeatedly, ten times or more. This sequence joins TRBV3-1 and TRBJ1-3; D not resolved. Trimming cost V 0 bases and J 4 bases, with 4 bases left between them. CDR3 size: 13 residues. The germline V gene has CDR1 LGHDT and CDR2 YNNKEL (reference sequence). The CDR3 sequence: CASSQDLGNTIYF. CDR3 bases: TGTGCCAGCAGCCAAGATCTAGGAAACACCATATATTTT.

The V gene is TRBV7-9, the J gene TRBJ1-2; D not resolved. Germline V gene sequence: CDR1 SEHNR, CDR2 FQNEAQ (reference sequence). The germline V and J ends were trimmed by 0 bases and 3 bases, with 14 bases remaining between them. The CDR3 is made up of 16 amino acids. The CDR3 DNA is TGTGCCAGCAGCTTAGCGCTGAAGGGAGAAGACTATGGCTACACCTTC. The encoded protein is CASSLALKGEDYGYTF.

This clonotype was observed a few times. The CDR3 DNA follows: TGTGCCAGTAGTATAGGCGGTCGGGGACCTGGGGAGCTGTTTTTT. Protein sequence: CASSIGGRGPGELFF. This chain connects TRBV19 to TRBJ2-2; D is possibly TRBD1 or TRBD2 (5 bases each). Germline lookup yields CDR1 LNHDA and CDR2 SQIVND (reference sequence). The CDR3 spans 15 residues. V was pared by 1 base and J by 8 bases, with 14 bases between.

This clonotype was detected a few times. V and J are TRBV10-3 and TRBJ2-3; 7 bases fit TRBD1. The CDR3 sequence is 15 residues long. The V gene end was trimmed by 8 bases and the J gene end by 7 bases; junction bases not matched to a gene: 15. Germline assignment: CDR1 ENHRY and CDR2 SYGVKD. This CDR3 reads CAIGDPTGLTNTQYF. The CDR3 DNA follows: TGTGCCATCGGAGACCCGACAGGGTTGACCAATACGCAGTATTTT.

This clonotype occurred a few times. The chain joins TRBV19 to TRBJ1-5; the match to TRBD1 covers 7 bases. The germline V gene encodes CDR1 LNHDA and CDR2 SQIVND (reference sequence). CDR3 length equals 15 residues. The V gene end was trimmed by 3 bases and the J gene end by 4 bases; junction bases not matched to a gene: 6. CDR3 region: CASSMMAGGNQPQHF. CDR3 nucleotide sequence: TGTGCCAGTAGTATGATGGCAGGGGGTAATCAGCCCCAGCATTTT.

The chain has TRBV13 and TRBJ2-7, with D uncertain. Germline V gene sequence: CDR1 PRHDT, CDR2 FYEKMQ (reference sequence). Trimming took off 5 bases at V and 2 bases at J, with 10 bases between the two ends. CDR3 length: 13 residues. This CDR3 reads CASSAPGTYEQYF. Here the CDR3 DNA reads TGTGCCAGCAGCGCCCCCGGAACCTACGAGCAGTACTTC.

The rearrangement links TRBV24-1 to TRBJ2-5, with 13 bases matching TRBD2. Trimming cost V 0 bases and J 2 bases; bases outside gene matches: 5. The germline gives CDR1 KGHDR, CDR2 SFDVKD. CDR3 length: 18 residues. The CDR3 nucleotides are TGTGCCACCAGTGATTTGAGGACTAGCGGGAGCAGTCAAGAGACCCAGTACTTC. Translation: CATSDLRTSGSSQETQYF.

J is TRBJ1-1 and V is TRBV20-1; the D is unclear. The CDR3 runs to 11 residues. Germline assignment: CDR1 DFQATT and CDR2 SNEGSKA (reference sequence). V was trimmed by 5 bases and J by 10 bases, leaving 14 bases between them. The CDR3: CSAPVAGSAFF. The CDR3 nucleotides are TGCAGTGCTCCAGTCGCCGGGTCAGCTTTCTTT.

This clonotype was observed many times. The chain couples TRBV6-5 to TRBJ1-1; D is possibly TRBD1 (5 bases). The V gene's germline CDR1 is MNHEY and CDR2 SVGAGI. The CDR3 runs to 14 residues. The V end was cut by 2 bases, the J end by 7 bases, with 14 bases between. The CDR3 here is CASSYGTTGLEAFF. The CDR3 nucleotides read TGTGCCAGCAGTTACGGGACGACGGGCCTTGAAGCTTTCTTT.

This clonotype was recorded a few times. The chain joins TRBV9 to TRBJ2-3, with TRBD2 matching 11 bases. This CDR3 is built from 20 residues. Germline V gives CDR1 SGDLS, CDR2 YYNGEE. J gave up 4 bases and V 2 bases, and 18 bases lay outside the gene matches. The CDR3 DNA reads TGTGCCAGCAGCGTGGCTAAAATAGCGGGGGGGCCCGCGAAGGCAGATACGCAGTATTTT. As protein: CASSVAKIAGGPAKADTQYF.

This clonotype was found many times. The chain joins TRBV14 to TRBJ1-4, with D perhaps matching TRBD1 (5 bases). V lost 0 bases and J 4 bases, leaving 12 bases between the germline ends. The length of the CDR3 is 16 residues. Per the germline V gene, CDR1 is SGHDN and CDR2 is FVKESK. The CDR3 loop is CASSQDFAGSNEKLFF. The CDR3 DNA is TGTGCCAGCAGCCAAGATTTCGCAGGGAGTAATGAAAAACTGTTTTTT.

On this clonotype itself: One base away lies a much larger clone, so this may be a sequencing read error. V gene TRBV27 combines with J gene TRBJ2-7; D possibly corresponds to TRBD2 (5 bases). CDR3 size: 12 residues. Germline V lookup: CDR1 MNHEY, CDR2 SMNVEV (reference sequence). The CDR3 reads CASSGPGNERYF. The DNA of the CDR3 is TGTGCCAGCAGTGGCCCGGGGAACGAGCGGTACTTC.

The gene calls are TRBV27 and TRBJ1-1; no firm D call. Germline V lookup: CDR1 MNHEY, CDR2 SMNVEV (reference sequence). V lost 1 base and J lost 1, with 16 bases in between. This CDR3 is built from 17 residues. The CDR3 sequence is CASSLFGGGNPNTEAFF. The CDR3 DNA follows: TGTGCCAGCAGTTTATTCGGCGGTGGAAATCCGAACACTGAAGCTTTCTTT.

Comment on this clonotype: A much larger clone sits a single nucleotide away, making a read error possible. This CDR3 fails to terminate in the conserved phenylalanine or tryptophan, so it likely reflects a read error. V and J are TRBV6-5 and TRBJ1-1, with 8 positions matching TRBD1. CDR3 length: 15 residues. Germline CDR1 is MNHEY and CDR2 is SVGAGI. J was trimmed by 4 bases and V by 3 bases; bases with no gene match: 7. The CDR3 DNA reads TGTGCCAGCAGTTATTCCCGTGACAGGGGCACTGAAGCTTTCGTT. Protein: CASSYSRDRGTEAFV.

This clonotype came up once. The chain couples TRBV20-1 to TRBJ2-7; unclear D gene. V lost 4 bases and J lost 6, with 10 bases in between. The CDR3 length is 11 residues. The germline CDR1 and CDR2 sequences are DFQATT and SNEGSKA (reference sequence). CDR3 DNA: TGCAGTGCTAAAAGGGTGAGCGAGCAGTACGTC. Protein: CSAKRVSEQYV.

At least ten counts were recorded for this clonotype. This rearrangement joins TRBV14 to TRBJ2-6, with D unresolved. CDR1 SGHDN and CDR2 FVKESK come from the germline V gene. V was cut by 2 bases and J by 0 bases, with 5 bases left in between. The CDR3 runs 15 residues. The CDR3 DNA reads TGTGCCAGCAGCCAAAAGGGCTCTGGGGCCAACGTCCTGACTTTC. This sequence encodes CASSQKGSGANVLTF.